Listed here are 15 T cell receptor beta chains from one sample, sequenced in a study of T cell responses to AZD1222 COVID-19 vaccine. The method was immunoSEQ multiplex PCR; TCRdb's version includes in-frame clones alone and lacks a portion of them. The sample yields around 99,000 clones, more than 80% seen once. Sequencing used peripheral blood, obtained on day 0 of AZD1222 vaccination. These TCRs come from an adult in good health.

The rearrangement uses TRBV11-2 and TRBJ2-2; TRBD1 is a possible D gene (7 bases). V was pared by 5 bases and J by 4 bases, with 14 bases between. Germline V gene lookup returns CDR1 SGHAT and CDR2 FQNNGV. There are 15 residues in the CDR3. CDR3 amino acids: CASSGRQGLTGELFF. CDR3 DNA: TGTGCCAGCAGCGGCAGACAGGGACTCACCGGGGAGCTGTTTTTT. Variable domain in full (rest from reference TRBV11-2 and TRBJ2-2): EAGVAQSPRYKIIEKRQSVAFWCNPISGHATLYWYQQILGQGPKLLIQFQNNGVVDDSQLPKDRFSAERLKGVDSTLKIQPAKLEDSAVYLCASSGRQGLTGELFFGEGSRLTVL.

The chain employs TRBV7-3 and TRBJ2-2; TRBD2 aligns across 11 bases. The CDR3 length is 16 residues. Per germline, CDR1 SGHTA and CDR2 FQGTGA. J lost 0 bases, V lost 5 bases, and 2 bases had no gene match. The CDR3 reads CASSEGLAANTGELFF. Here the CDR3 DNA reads TGTGCCAGCAGCGAGGGACTAGCGGCGAACACCGGGGAGCTGTTTTTT.

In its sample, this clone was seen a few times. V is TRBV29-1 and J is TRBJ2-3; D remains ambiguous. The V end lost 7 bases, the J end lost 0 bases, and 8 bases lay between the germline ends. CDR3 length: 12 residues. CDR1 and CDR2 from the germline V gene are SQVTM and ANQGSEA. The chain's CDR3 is CSAVASTDTQYF. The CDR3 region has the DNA TGCAGCGCCGTCGCGAGCACAGATACGCAGTATTTT.

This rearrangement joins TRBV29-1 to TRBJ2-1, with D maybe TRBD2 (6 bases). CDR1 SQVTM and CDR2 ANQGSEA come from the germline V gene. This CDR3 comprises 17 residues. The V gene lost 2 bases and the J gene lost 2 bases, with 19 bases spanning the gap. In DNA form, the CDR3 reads TGCAGCGTTGAACGGGGTTCCCGGGAGTCGACCTACAATGAGCAGTTCTTC. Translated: CSVERGSRESTYNEQFF.

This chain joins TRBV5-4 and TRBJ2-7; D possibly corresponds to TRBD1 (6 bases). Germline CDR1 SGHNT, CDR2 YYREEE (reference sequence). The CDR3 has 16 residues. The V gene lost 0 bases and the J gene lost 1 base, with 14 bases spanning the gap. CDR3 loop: CASSLGSYRDSYEQYF. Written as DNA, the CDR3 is TGTGCCAGCAGCTTGGGCTCTTACAGGGATTCCTACGAGCAGTACTTC.

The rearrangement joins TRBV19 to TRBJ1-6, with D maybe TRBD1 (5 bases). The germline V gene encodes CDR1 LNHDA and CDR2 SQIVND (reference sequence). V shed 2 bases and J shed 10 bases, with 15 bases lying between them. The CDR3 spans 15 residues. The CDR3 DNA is TGTGCCAGTAGTATAAAGGGAGGAGAGGGGTCACCCCTCCACTTT. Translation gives CASSIKGGEGSPLHF.

The DNA for the CDR3 is TGTGCCAGCAGCCAAGGAGGGGTTAACTACGAGCAGTACTTC. It is translated as CASSQGGVNYEQYF. The rearrangement joins TRBV3-1 (or the pseudogene TRBV3-2) to TRBJ2-7; D may match TRBD1 or TRBD2 (5 bases each). The CDR3 length is 14 residues. Germline V gene sequence: CDR1 LGHDT, CDR2 YNNKEL (reference sequence). V lost 1 base to trimming and J lost 3 bases, with 10 bases between them.

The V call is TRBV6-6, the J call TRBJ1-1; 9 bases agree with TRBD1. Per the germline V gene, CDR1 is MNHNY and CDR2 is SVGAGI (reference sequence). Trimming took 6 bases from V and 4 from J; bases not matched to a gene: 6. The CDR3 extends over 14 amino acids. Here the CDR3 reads CASRGTGLITEAFF. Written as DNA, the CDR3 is TGTGCCAGCAGAGGGACAGGGCTGATCACTGAAGCTTTCTTT.

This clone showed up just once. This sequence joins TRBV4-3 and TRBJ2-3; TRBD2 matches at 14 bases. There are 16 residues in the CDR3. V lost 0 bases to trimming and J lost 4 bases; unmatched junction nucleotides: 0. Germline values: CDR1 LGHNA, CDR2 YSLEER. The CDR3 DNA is TGCGCCAGCAGCCAAGAGGGACTAGCGGGAGCAGATACGCAGTATTTT. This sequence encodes CASSQEGLAGADTQYF.

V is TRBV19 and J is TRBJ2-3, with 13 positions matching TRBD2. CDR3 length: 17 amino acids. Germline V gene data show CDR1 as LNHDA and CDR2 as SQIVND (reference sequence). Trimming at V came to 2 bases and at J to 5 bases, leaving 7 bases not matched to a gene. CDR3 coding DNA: TGTGCCAGTAGTATAACTAGCGGGAGGGATCCACTAGATACGCAGTATTTT. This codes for CASSITSGRDPLDTQYF. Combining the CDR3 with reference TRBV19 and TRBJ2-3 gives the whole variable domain DGGITQSPKYLFRKEGQNVTLSCEQNLNHDAMYWYRQDPGQGLRLIYYSQIVNDFQKGDIAEGYSVSREKKESFPLTVTSAQKNPTAFYLCASSITSGRDPLDTQYFGPGTRLTVL.

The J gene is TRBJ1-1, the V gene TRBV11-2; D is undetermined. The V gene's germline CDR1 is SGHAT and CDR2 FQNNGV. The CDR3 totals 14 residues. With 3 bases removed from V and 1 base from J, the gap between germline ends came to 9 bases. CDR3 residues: CASSFTGQNTEAFF. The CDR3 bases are TGTGCCAGCAGCTTTACGGGCCAGAACACTGAAGCTTTCTTT.

The CDR3 bases are TGCGCCAGCAGCTTGAGCGGGGGCCAAAGCACAGATACGCAGTATTTT. It codes for CASSLSGGQSTDTQYF. The gene calls are TRBV5-1 and TRBJ2-3, with 8 bases fitting TRBD2. The CDR3 is 16 amino acids. With V trimmed by 1 base and J by 0 bases, 4 bases remained unmatched. CDR1 and CDR2 (germline): SGHRS, YFSETQ.

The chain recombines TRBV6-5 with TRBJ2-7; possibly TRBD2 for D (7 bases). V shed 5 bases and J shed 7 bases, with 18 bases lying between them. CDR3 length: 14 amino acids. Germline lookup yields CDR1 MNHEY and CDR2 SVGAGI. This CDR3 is CASSTPGGLREQYF. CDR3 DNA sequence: TGTGCCAGCAGTACACCCGGGGGGCTTCGGGAGCAGTACTTC.

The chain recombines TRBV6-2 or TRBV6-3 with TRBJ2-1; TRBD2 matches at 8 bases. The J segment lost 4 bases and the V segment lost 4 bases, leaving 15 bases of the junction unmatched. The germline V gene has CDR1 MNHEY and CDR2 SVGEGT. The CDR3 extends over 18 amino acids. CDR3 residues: CASSSRPPLAGGYNEQFF. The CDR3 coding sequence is TGTGCCAGCAGTTCACGACCTCCTCTAGCGGGCGGATACAATGAGCAGTTCTTC.

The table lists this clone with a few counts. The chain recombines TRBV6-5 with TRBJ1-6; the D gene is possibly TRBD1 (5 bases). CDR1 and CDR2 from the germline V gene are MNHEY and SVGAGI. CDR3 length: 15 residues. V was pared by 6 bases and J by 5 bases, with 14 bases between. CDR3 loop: CASRLGGLDNSPLHF. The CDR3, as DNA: TGTGCCAGCAGATTGGGGGGATTAGATAATTCACCCCTCCACTTT.